This passage covers 26 T cell receptor beta chains from one sample sequenced in a study of T cell responses to AZD1222 COVID-19 vaccine. Some clones are missing from TCRdb's copy, which holds only in-frame ones; the method was immunoSEQ multiplex PCR. Found here are around 140,000 clones, over 75% of them singletons; the top ten hold less than 9.5%. The material was peripheral blood, obtained 28 days after the second dose of the MenACWY control vaccine. Every receptor here comes from an adult who received the MenACWY meningococcal vaccine as a control.

V is TRBV24-1 and J is TRBJ2-1; TRBD2 might be the D (6 bases). The CDR3 totals 15 residues. Trimming removed 10 bases at V and 0 bases at J, with 15 bases between. CDR1 KGHDR and CDR2 SFDVKD come from the germline V gene. The CDR3 protein is CATSKRASSYNEQFF. In DNA, the CDR3 is TGTGCCACTAGCAAGCGGGCAAGCTCCTACAATGAGCAGTTCTTC.

The chain combines TRBV29-1 with TRBJ1-1, with a weak D call TRBD1 (6 bases). Trimming removed 4 bases at V and 6 bases at J, with 6 bases between. This CDR3 has 10 amino acids. Per germline, CDR1 SQVTM and CDR2 ANQGSEA. The CDR3 nucleotides are TGCAGCGTTGCAGGGGCTGAAGCTTTCTTT. This encodes CSVAGAEAFF.

The rearrangement links TRBV28 to TRBJ1-2, with 11 bases that match TRBD1. Germline assignment: CDR1 MDHEN and CDR2 SYDVKM. V was pared by 6 bases and J by 4 bases, with 4 bases of the junction left unmatched. There are 14 residues in the CDR3. The CDR3 region has the DNA TGTGCCAGCAGCTGGACAGGGGGCGGCTATGGCTACACCTTC. Its protein product is CASSWTGGGYGYTF.

In its sample, this clone was seen a few times. V is TRBV5-6 and J is TRBJ1-2; the D gene is possibly TRBD1 (5 bases). Trimming stripped 3 bases from V and 0 bases from J, with 15 bases between. The CDR3 loop spans 16 amino acids. Germline CDR1 is SGHDT and CDR2 is YYEEEE. CDR3 sequence reads: CASSSTRQLSNYGYTF. The CDR3 DNA follows: TGTGCCAGCAGCTCTACCCGACAGCTATCTAACTATGGCTACACCTTC.

This rearrangement joins TRBV7-8 to TRBJ1-5; 8 bases fit TRBD1. The CDR3 spans 17 residues. The trim removed 4 bases at V and 5 bases at J, leaving 13 bases unmatched. Germline-derived CDR1 and CDR2 are SGHVS and FQNEAQ. This CDR3 is CASSSLLFGQGDQPQHF. The CDR3 bases are TGTGCCAGCAGCTCCCTCCTTTTTGGACAGGGAGATCAGCCCCAGCATTTT.

This chain links TRBV19 with TRBJ1-2; 11 bases agree with TRBD1. Germline V gene data show CDR1 as LNHDA and CDR2 as SQIVND (reference sequence). V lost 7 bases, J lost 7 bases, and 5 bases stayed unmatched. The length of the CDR3 is 13 residues. The CDR3 DNA is TGTGCCAGTAATGGACAGGGGGCGTTTGGCTACACCTTC. It codes for CASNGQGAFGYTF.

The chain recombines TRBV19 with TRBJ1-2, with D hard to call. The V gene's germline CDR1 is LNHDA and CDR2 SQIVND (reference sequence). Between the trimmed V and J ends, which lost 5 bases and 5 bases, there was a span of 6 bases. This CDR3 comprises 11 residues. CDR3 nucleotides: TGTGCCAGTAGTCAGTTTTATGGCTACACCTTC. This translates into CASSQFYGYTF.

The rearrangement joins TRBV3-1 (or the pseudogene TRBV3-2) to TRBJ1-2; D gene uncertain. This CDR3 has 14 residues. With 1 base removed from V and 0 bases from J, the gap between germline ends came to 6 bases. Looked up from germline, CDR1 is LGHDT and CDR2 is YNNKEL (reference sequence). CDR3 DNA: TGTGCCAGCAGCCAAGGACAAACTAACTATGGCTACACCTTC. The encoded protein is CASSQGQTNYGYTF.

The chain couples TRBV5-4 to TRBJ1-5; 7 positions agree with TRBD1. Germline V gene sequence: CDR1 SGHNT, CDR2 YYREEE (reference sequence). V shed 5 bases, J shed 5 bases, and the junction held 10 bases outside the gene matches. The CDR3 covers 15 residues. The DNA for the CDR3 is TGTGCCAGCAGACCAGGGGGGGCGGGAGATCAGCCCCAGCATTTT. Amino acid sequence: CASRPGGAGDQPQHF.

This sequence joins TRBV28 and TRBJ1-2, with 7 bases identical to TRBD1. The V gene's germline CDR1 is MDHEN and CDR2 SYDVKM. This CDR3 region has 13 residues. V lost 3 bases and J lost 4; bases outside the gene matches: 2. This CDR3 is CASSFRQGYGYTF. CDR3 bases: TGTGCCAGCAGTTTCCGACAGGGCTATGGCTACACCTTC.

There are a few counts of this clone. This rearrangement joins TRBV9 to TRBJ2-2, with D unclear. CDR1 is SGDLS and CDR2 is YYNGEE in the germline V gene. The V end was cut by 4 bases, the J end by 6 bases, with 10 bases between. The CDR3 covers 13 residues. The CDR3 spells CASSRGPAGELFF. CDR3 in DNA: TGTGCCAGCAGCCGAGGACCTGCCGGGGAGCTGTTTTTT.

V and J are TRBV15 and TRBJ1-1, with D perhaps matching TRBD1 (5 bases). V dropped 6 bases and J dropped 7 bases, with 15 bases sitting between them. Germline V gene sequence: CDR1 LNHNV, CDR2 YYDKDF (reference sequence). This CDR3 comprises 13 residues. The CDR3 spells CATRALGTGEAFF. The CDR3 DNA follows: TGTGCCACCAGGGCCCTCGGGACGGGTGAAGCTTTCTTT.

This chain uses TRBV30 with TRBJ1-5; D remains ambiguous. This CDR3 is 14 amino acids long. The V gene's germline CDR1 is GTSNPN and CDR2 SVGIG (reference sequence). The V and J ends lost 5 bases and 4 bases respectively, with 15 bases between them. DNA for the CDR3: TGTGCCTGGGGCGCGCTGTCGGGGAATCAGCCCCAGCATTTT. It is translated as CAWGALSGNQPQHF.

This rearrangement joins TRBV5-1 to TRBJ2-7; D gene ambiguous. The CDR3 spans 15 residues. The V and J ends lost 0 bases and 0 bases respectively, with 10 bases between them. Per the germline V gene, CDR1 is SGHRS and CDR2 is YFSETQ. In DNA form, the CDR3 reads TGCGCCAGCAGCTTGGCCGTGGTTCCCTCCTACGAGCAGTACTTC. Protein: CASSLAVVPSYEQYF.

The V call is TRBV19, the J call TRBJ2-7; 9 bases line up with TRBD1. Germline trimming cut 3 bases from V and 5 bases from J; bases unmatched to any gene: 14. Looked up from germline, CDR1 is LNHDA and CDR2 is SQIVND (reference sequence). The CDR3 contains 17 residues. The CDR3 nucleotides are TGTGCCAGTAGTATCCGGTTTACAGGGGGCTTCCAGGACGAGCAGTACTTC. As protein: CASSIRFTGGFQDEQYF.

CDR3 in DNA: TGTGCCAGCAGTTTATCGCTACGGAACACAGATACGCAGTATTTT. Amino acids: CASSLSLRNTDTQYF. The chain recombines TRBV27 with TRBJ2-3; D gene uncertain. The V gene lost 0 bases and the J gene lost 2 bases, with 9 bases spanning the gap. The CDR3 consists of 15 residues. Germline V gene sequence: CDR1 MNHEY, CDR2 SMNVEV (reference sequence).

V usage is TRBV24-1 and J usage is TRBJ2-3; TRBD2 matches at 8 bases. CDR1 and CDR2 (germline): KGHDR, SFDVKD. The CDR3 is 16 residues long. V dropped 2 bases and J dropped 6; count of bases not matched to a gene: 9. CDR3 sequence (DNA): TGTGCCACCAGTGATTCGAAGTTAGCGGGAACGGATACGCAGTATTTT. This gives the protein CATSDSKLAGTDTQYF.

This clone was seen once. The chain couples TRBV20-1 to TRBJ2-7; D may correspond to TRBD1 or TRBD2 (6 bases each). V gave up 3 bases and J gave up 7 bases, with 19 bases separating them. Per germline, CDR1 DFQATT and CDR2 SNEGSKA (reference sequence). The CDR3 is made up of 14 amino acids. The CDR3: CSASSQLGGREQYF. In DNA, the CDR3 is TGCAGTGCTAGTTCGCAGCTCGGGGGCAGGGAGCAGTACTTC.

The J gene is TRBJ2-1, the V gene TRBV27; either TRBD1 or TRBD2 may supply D (5 bases each). CDR3 length equals 15 residues. CDR1 is MNHEY, CDR2 SMNVEV, per germline (reference sequence). V was clipped by 1 base and J by 3 bases, with 10 bases between them. The CDR3 here is CASSLLGTYYNEQFF. The DNA for the CDR3 is TGTGCCAGCAGTTTATTGGGGACCTACTACAATGAGCAGTTCTTC.

This chain uses TRBV5-5 with TRBJ1-2; no clear D. CDR3 length: 14 amino acids. Germline values: CDR1 SGHKS, CDR2 YYEKEE (reference sequence). V dropped 4 bases and J dropped 3 bases, with 13 bases sitting between them. This chain's CDR3 is CASSPQPGDYGYTF. CDR3 coding DNA: TGTGCCAGCAGCCCGCAGCCCGGGGACTATGGCTACACCTTC.

The chain recombines TRBV19 with TRBJ2-2; D is unclear. The CDR3 is 13 residues long. V was cut by 4 bases and J by 5 bases, with 8 bases left in between. Germline V gene lookup returns CDR1 LNHDA and CDR2 SQIVND (reference sequence). The CDR3 DNA sequence: TGTGCCAGTAGTAAGAGGTTAACCGGGGAGCTGTTTTTT. The encoded protein is CASSKRLTGELFF.

The V and J genes are TRBV18 and TRBJ2-2; 9 bases map to TRBD1. This CDR3 spans 18 amino acids. Germline V lookup: CDR1 KGHSH, CDR2 LQKENI. J lost 4 bases, V lost 4 bases, and 13 bases had no gene match. The CDR3 DNA reads TGTGCCAGCTCACTTGCGACGGGACAGGGTTCCACCACCGGGGAGCTGTTTTTT. This gives the protein CASSLATGQGSTTGELFF.

The gene calls are TRBV5-5 and TRBJ2-7; D is uncertain. Trimming shortened V by 0 bases and J by 4 bases, and 8 bases separated the two germline ends. The CDR3 totals 13 residues. Germline-derived CDR1 and CDR2 are SGHKS and YYEKEE (reference sequence). CDR3 amino acids: CASSLGVGYEQYF. The CDR3 region has the DNA TGTGCCAGCAGCTTGGGGGTCGGATACGAGCAGTACTTC.

The chain links TRBV28 to TRBJ1-2; D is undetermined. Trimming left V 6 bases short and J 3 bases short, with 11 bases between. The CDR3 sequence is 13 residues long. Per the germline V gene, CDR1 is MDHEN and CDR2 is SYDVKM. The CDR3 DNA reads as TGTGCCAGCAGATCCGGGCAGGACTATGGCTACACCTTC. It encodes CASRSGQDYGYTF.

This clone was seen more than once but under ten times. The chain employs TRBV2 and TRBJ1-3; D is undetermined. The germline V gene encodes CDR1 SNHLY and CDR2 FYNNEI. The length of the CDR3 is 12 residues. The V end was cut by 6 bases, the J end by 5 bases, with 8 bases between. The CDR3 DNA reads as TGTGCCAGCAGCCTGCTCCGAAACACCATATATTTT. Translated: CASSLLRNTIYF. The whole variable domain, remainder taken from reference TRBV2 and TRBJ1-3, is EPEVTQTPSHQVTQMGQEVILRCVPISNHLYFYWYRQILGQKVEFLVSFYNNEISEKSEIFDDQFSVERPDGSNFTLKIRSTKLEDSAMYFCASSLLRNTIYFGEGSWLTVV.

The chain joins TRBV5-1 to TRBJ2-4; D is possibly TRBD1 (5 bases). Trimming pared 0 bases from V and 5 bases from J, leaving 12 bases between. This CDR3 region has 15 residues. The germline V gene encodes CDR1 SGHRS and CDR2 YFSETQ. The CDR3 DNA reads TGCGCCAGCAGCTTGGGAAGGACACCTCAAAACATTCAGTACTTC. This encodes CASSLGRTPQNIQYF.